The T cell receptor (beta chain) described here comes from a study of cytomegalovirus exposure and HLA in healthy donors. Study at large: Among some 400 genotyped donors, 65% to 90% fell in the Caucasian-associated ancestry cluster.

CDR1 MGHDK and CDR2 SYGVNS come from the germline V gene. The CDR3 is 15 residues long. Trimming pared 4 bases from V and 0 bases from J, leaving 7 bases between. The PCR contained 60 Vbeta and 13 Jbeta primers. Produced via immunoSEQ multiplex PCR; TCRdb's table is partial and in-frame only. Among 90,000 to 150,000 clones listed, around three quarters were seen once. This TCR came from a man in his forties or fifties in good health and CMV-seropositive. Sequences were obtained from PBMCs. This chain joins TRBV25-1 and TRBJ2-6; D remains ambiguous. CDR3 coding DNA: TGTGCCAGCAGTGCTTGGCTCTCTGGGGCCAACGTCCTGACTTTC. Protein: CASSAWLSGANVLTF.